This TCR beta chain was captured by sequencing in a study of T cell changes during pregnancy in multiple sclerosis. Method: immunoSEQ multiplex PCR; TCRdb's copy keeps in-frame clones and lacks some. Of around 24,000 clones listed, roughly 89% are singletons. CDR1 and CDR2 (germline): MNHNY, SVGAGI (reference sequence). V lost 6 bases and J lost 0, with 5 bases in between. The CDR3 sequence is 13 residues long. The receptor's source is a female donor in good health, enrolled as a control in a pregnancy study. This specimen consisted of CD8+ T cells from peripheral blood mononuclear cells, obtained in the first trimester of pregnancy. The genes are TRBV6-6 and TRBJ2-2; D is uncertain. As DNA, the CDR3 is TGTGCCAGCAGCCCCACGAACACCGGGGAGCTGTTTTTT. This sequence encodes CASSPTNTGELFF.